The 7 T cell receptor beta chains given below trace back to one sample, sequenced in a study of blood T cell repertoires in COVID-19. Some clones are missing from TCRdb's copy, which holds only in-frame ones; the method was immunoSEQ multiplex PCR. Among over 150,000 clones listed, more than 60% were seen once. Source material: peripheral blood. All receptors come from a man aged 60 to 75 with acute or convalescent COVID-19.

V and J are TRBV5-1 and TRBJ2-1; TRBD2 agrees at 10 bases. From germline, CDR1 is SGHRS and CDR2 YFSETQ. CDR3 size: 16 residues. V shed 2 bases, J shed 3 bases, and the junction held 5 bases outside the gene matches. This CDR3 is CASSFGVAGGYNEQFF. The DNA for the CDR3 is TGCGCCAGCAGCTTCGGGGTAGCGGGGGGCTACAATGAGCAGTTCTTC.

This clone has just one count. This rearrangement joins TRBV30 to TRBJ2-3, with 9 nucleotides matching TRBD2. J lost 5 bases, V lost 2 bases, and 8 bases had no gene match. The CDR3 runs 15 residues. The germline gives CDR1 GTSNPN, CDR2 SVGIG (reference sequence). CDR3 nucleotides: TGTGCCTGGAGTAAGGGCGGGGGGGGACTAGATACGCAGTATTTT. Protein product: CAWSKGGGGLDTQYF.

The chain employs TRBV19 and TRBJ2-1; 7 positions agree with TRBD1. CDR1 and CDR2 (germline): LNHDA, SQIVND (reference sequence). The CDR3 has 14 residues. V dropped 6 bases and J dropped 6; count of bases not matched to a gene: 8. The CDR3 spells CASSPGQAPNEQFF. CDR3 bases: TGTGCCAGTAGCCCCGGACAGGCCCCCAATGAGCAGTTCTTC.

The chain is built from TRBV4-3 and TRBJ2-7, with 7 nucleotides matching TRBD1. V shed 2 bases, J shed 3 bases, and the junction held 7 bases outside the gene matches. The CDR3 runs to 15 residues. Germline V CDR1 and CDR2: LGHNA, YSLEER. DNA for the CDR3: TGCGCCAGCAGCCAACAAGCCACAGGGGACTACGAGCAGTACTTC. As protein: CASSQQATGDYEQYF.

V and J are TRBV6-5 and TRBJ2-1; 9 bases map to TRBD2. Trimming removed 10 bases from V and 9 bases from J; junction bases left unmatched: 16. The CDR3 covers 15 residues. Germline CDR1 MNHEY, CDR2 SVGAGI. CDR3 residues: CATHTSGGGAVEQFF. CDR3 bases: TGTGCCACCCACACATCCGGCGGGGGGGCCGTTGAGCAGTTCTTC.

The V gene is TRBV18, the J gene TRBJ2-3, with 11 bases identical to TRBD2. V was clipped by 6 bases and J by 4 bases; unmatched bases: 6. CDR1 is KGHSH and CDR2 is LQKENI in the germline V gene. The CDR3 runs to 15 residues. In DNA, the CDR3 is TGTGCCAGCTCTCAACCACTAGCGGGGGCAGATACGCAGTATTTT. This sequence encodes CASSQPLAGADTQYF. The variable domain in full, with the rest retrieved from reference TRBV18 and TRBJ2-3, is NAGVMQNPRHLVRRRGQEARLRCSPMKGHSHVYWYRQLPEEGLKFMVYLQKENIIDESGMPKERFSAEFPKEGPSILRIQQVVRGDSAAYFCASSQPLAGADTQYFGPGTRLTVL.

This sequence joins TRBV29-1 and TRBJ2-1; a possible D gene is TRBD2 (5 bases). CDR3 length: 14 residues. The V end was cut by 4 bases, the J end by 1 base, with 11 bases between. From germline, CDR1 is SQVTM and CDR2 ANQGSEA. CDR3 DNA: TGCAGCGTTGTTGCGGGTTTTTCCTACAATGAGCAGTTCTTC. Protein sequence: CSVVAGFSYNEQFF.